These 3 T cell receptor beta chains share one sample of origin, sequenced in a study of blood T cell repertoires in COVID-19. Measured with immunoSEQ multiplex PCR; TCRdb has only the in-frame clones, and not every one. This table holds roughly 120,000 clones, about 80% found once. The sequencing input was peripheral blood. These receptors came from a woman at least 80 years old with active or convalescent COVID-19.

This chain uses TRBV7-9 with TRBJ2-2; possible D gene TRBD2, 6 bases. This CDR3 has 16 residues. The germline gives CDR1 SEHNR, CDR2 FQNEAQ (reference sequence). The V gene lost 3 bases and the J gene lost 3 bases, with 14 bases spanning the gap. CDR3 bases: TGTGCCAGCAGCTTCCCCGGGGCTAGCGACACCGGGGAGCTGTTTTTT. Encoded protein: CASSFPGASDTGELFF.

This clone was observed a few times. This sequence joins TRBV29-1 and TRBJ1-2; 8 bases agree with TRBD1. CDR3 length: 13 residues. J lost 4 bases, V lost 4 bases, and 5 bases had no gene match. CDR1 SQVTM and CDR2 ANQGSEA come from the germline V gene. The CDR3 sequence is CSVGTGQGYGYTF. For the CDR3, the DNA is TGCAGCGTTGGGACAGGGCAGGGCTATGGCTACACCTTC.

The J gene is TRBJ1-2, the V gene TRBV18, with a tentative D call TRBD1 (5 bases). Deletions cut 6 bases from V and 6 bases from J, with 14 bases between. CDR3 length: 13 residues. The germline V gene has CDR1 KGHSH and CDR2 LQKENI. CDR3 in DNA: TGTGCCAGCTCCCCTATTAAGGGGAATGGCTACACCTTC. This gives the protein CASSPIKGNGYTF.